These T cell receptor beta chains were read from a single sample in a study of blood T cell repertoires in COVID-19. Sequencing was performed with immunoSEQ multiplex PCR; in TCRdb, only in-frame clones are kept and a portion is missing. The table includes about 250,000 clones, approximately 90% detected once. Sample: peripheral blood. The receptors stem from a man between 18 and 29 years old with active or convalescent COVID-19. Both conserved end residues are part of each CDR3. A D gene is named only where the DNA matches it firmly. Rows may omit the clone size; those that give it use once, few, many or a size class.

J | D | size | V | CDR3 | DNA
TRBJ2-7 | TRBD2 | - | TRBV18 | CASSPQGAGSSYEQYF | TGTGCCAGCTCACCACAAGGAGCGGGAAGCTCCTACGAGCAGTACTTC
TRBJ1-4 | TRBD1 | - | TRBV6-6 | CASSPNYPGTGEKLFF | TGTGCCAGCAGTCCGAATTACCCAGGGACAGGCGAAAAACTGTTTTTT
TRBJ1-1 | - | - | TRBV5-6 | CASSLQGRGTEAFF | TGTGCCAGCAGCTTACAGGGCAGGGGCACTGAAGCTTTCTTT
TRBJ1-3 | - | - | TRBV28 | CASSLFRGAGNTIYF | TGTGCCAGCAGTTTATTCCGGGGGGCTGGAAACACCATATATTTT
TRBJ1-2 | TRBD1 | - | TRBV19 | CASNQQGAHGYTF | TGTGCCAGTAATCAACAGGGGGCTCATGGCTACACCTTC
TRBJ2-7 | - | once | TRBV7-2 | CASSSQGGTYEQYF | TGTGCCAGCAGTTCGCAGGGTGGCACCTACGAGCAGTACTTC
TRBJ2-5 | - | - | TRBV29-1 | CSVRTGETQYF | TGCAGCGTTAGAACGGGGGAGACCCAGTACTTC
TRBJ2-1 | TRBD1 | - | TRBV5-1 | CASRREGQGGEQFF | TGCGCCAGCAGACGGGAAGGACAGGGTGGTGAGCAGTTCTTC
TRBJ1-2 | - | - | TRBV4-3 | CASSQDQGVFYGYTF | TGCGCCAGCAGCCAAGATCAAGGGGTTTTTTATGGCTACACCTTC
TRBJ2-2 | - | - | TRBV7-2 | CASPHPGGVYTGELFF | TGTGCCAGCCCCCACCCTGGCGGGGTCTACACCGGGGAGCTGTTTTTT
TRBJ2-2 | TRBD1 | - | TRBV5-5 | CASSSPGTGSPGELFF | TGTGCCAGCAGCTCGCCCGGGACAGGGTCCCCCGGGGAGCTGTTTTTT
TRBJ1-1 | - | - | TRBV19 | CASSTRGTEAFF | TGTGCCAGTAGTACCCGGGGCACTGAAGCTTTCTTT
TRBJ1-2 | TRBD1 | - | TRBV30 | CAWRKTGTDGYTF | TGTGCCTGGAGGAAGACAGGGACCGATGGCTACACCTTC
TRBJ1-1 | TRBD1 | - | TRBV14 | CASSQGQGWATEAFF | TGTGCCAGCAGCCAAGGACAGGGGTGGGCCACTGAAGCTTTCTTT
TRBJ2-5 | - | once | TRBV7-8 | CASSLMETQYF | TGTGCCAGCAGCCTAATGGAGACCCAGTACTTC
TRBJ1-2 | TRBD1 | - | TRBV18 | CASSPPSGDRGEGYTF | TGTGCCAGCTCACCACCGTCAGGGGACAGGGGTGAGGGCTACACCTTC
TRBJ1-3 | - | - | TRBV9 | CASRPSSGNTIYF | TGTGCCAGTCGTCCGAGCTCTGGAAACACCATATATTTT
TRBJ2-7 | TRBD2 | - | TRBV5-1 | CASSAPSSGGAYYEQYF | TGCGCCAGCAGCGCCCCCTCTAGCGGGGGGGCCTATTACGAGCAGTACTTC
TRBJ1-1 | - | few | TRBV7-3 | CASSLRQKNTEAFF | TGTGCCAGCAGCTTAAGGCAGAAGAACACTGAAGCTTTCTTT
TRBJ2-7 | TRBD1 | - | TRBV10-2 | CASNSQGASYEQYF | TGCGCCAGCAATAGCCAGGGGGCATCCTACGAGCAGTACTTC